This T cell receptor beta chain was captured in a study of cytomegalovirus exposure and HLA in healthy donors. V gave up 7 bases and J gave up 5 bases, with 18 bases separating them. In germline, CDR1 is SEHNR, CDR2 FQNEAQ (reference sequence). CDR3 length: 14 residues. It was with 60 Vbeta and 13 Jbeta primers that the PCR ran. Here immunoSEQ multiplex PCR was the method, and the copy in TCRdb shows in-frame clones only, minus some. The sample lists 200,000 or so clones, about four fifths seen once, with about 6% in the top ten. The rearrangement uses TRBV7-9 and TRBJ2-7; possible D gene TRBD1, 6 bases. The sequence was obtained from a woman between 25 and 40 years old in good health and CMV-seropositive. Sequenced sample: PBMCs. The CDR3 region is CASTNRDKPDEQYF. In nucleotides, the CDR3 is TGTGCCAGCACTAACCGGGACAAACCCGACGAGCAGTACTTC.